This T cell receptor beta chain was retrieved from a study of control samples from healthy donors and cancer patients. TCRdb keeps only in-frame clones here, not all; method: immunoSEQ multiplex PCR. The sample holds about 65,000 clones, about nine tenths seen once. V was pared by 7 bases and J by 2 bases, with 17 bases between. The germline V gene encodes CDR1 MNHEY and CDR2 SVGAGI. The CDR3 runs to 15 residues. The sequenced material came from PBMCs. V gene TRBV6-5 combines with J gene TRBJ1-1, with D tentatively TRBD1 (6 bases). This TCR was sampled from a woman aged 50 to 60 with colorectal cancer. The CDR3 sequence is CASMPLRGANTEAFF. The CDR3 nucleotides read TGTGCCAGCATGCCGTTGAGGGGGGCCAACACTGAAGCTTTCTTT.